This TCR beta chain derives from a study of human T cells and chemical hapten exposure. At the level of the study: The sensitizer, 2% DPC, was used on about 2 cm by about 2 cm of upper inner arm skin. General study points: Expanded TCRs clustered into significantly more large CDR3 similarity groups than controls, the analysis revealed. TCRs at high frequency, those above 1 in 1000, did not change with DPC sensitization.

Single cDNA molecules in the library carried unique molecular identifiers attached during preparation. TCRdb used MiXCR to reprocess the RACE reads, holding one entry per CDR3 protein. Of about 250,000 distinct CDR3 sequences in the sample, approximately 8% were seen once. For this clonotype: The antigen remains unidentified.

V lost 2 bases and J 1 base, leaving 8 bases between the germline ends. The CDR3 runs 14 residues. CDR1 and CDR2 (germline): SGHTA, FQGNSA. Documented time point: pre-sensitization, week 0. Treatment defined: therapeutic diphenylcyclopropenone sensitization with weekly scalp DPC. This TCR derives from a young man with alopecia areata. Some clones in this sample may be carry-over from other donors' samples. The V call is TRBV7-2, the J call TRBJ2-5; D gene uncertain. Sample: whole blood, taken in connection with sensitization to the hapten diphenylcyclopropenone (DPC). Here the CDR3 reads CASSLWSSQETQYF. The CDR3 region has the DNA TGTGCCAGCAGCTTATGGTCCTCCCAAGAGACCCAGTACTTC.